This TCR beta chain was retrieved from a study of OX40 agonist ivuxolimab in advanced cancers. Whole-study results and caveats: Relatively little clonal expansion, among the lowest observed, appeared in partial responders at 0.1-3.0 mg/kg.

A note on this clone: Its matching antigen is unknown.

Repertoires were generated with immunoSEQ multiplex PCR, while TCRdb's copy carries only in-frame clones and drops some. The repertoire holds more than 90,000 clones, with about four fifths as singletons. Germline lookup yields CDR1 LNHDA and CDR2 SQIVND (reference sequence). CDR3 length: 15 residues. V was pared by 3 bases and J by 8 bases, with 6 bases of the junction left unmatched. Specimen: CD4+ or CD8+ T cells sorted from blood, collected in a trial of the OX40 agonist ivuxolimab. This receptor was taken from an adult with an advanced solid tumor such as melanoma, head and neck, liver or kidney cancer. The chain carries TRBV19 and TRBJ2-1; 11 nucleotides line up with TRBD1. CDR3 region: CASSIKGTGGYEQFF. CDR3 in DNA: TGTGCCAGTAGTATTAAAGGGACAGGGGGATATGAGCAGTTCTTC.